The 27 T cell receptor beta chains given below trace back to one sample, sequenced in a study of blood T cell repertoires in COVID-19 (dated by TCRdb to 2018 to 2020). The method was the immunoSEQ multiplex PCR assay. TCRdb retrieved this table from immuneACCESS and kept in-frame rearrangements only. Not all clones are present; in checked studies, unresolved V genes account for under half, and no reason is known for the remainder. In this sample the table shows roughly 280,000 clones, 70% to 90% of which occur a single time. Approximately 10% of the sample is held by the ten biggest clonotypes. The source material was peripheral blood. The receptors come from a woman in her 70s with acute or convalescent COVID-19.

This rearrangement joins TRBV10-2 to TRBJ2-1; D is perhaps TRBD1 (5 bases). The germline V gene has CDR1 WSHSY and CDR2 SAAADI. V lost 8 bases and J 10 bases, leaving 9 bases between the germline ends. This CDR3 contains 10 residues. Written as DNA, the CDR3 is TGCGCCAGCGGGGCAGGCGAGCAGTTCTTC. Its protein product is CASGAGEQFF.

The CDR3 nucleotides read TGTGCCAGCAGCTTGAGGGATGGCGGGGCTGAAAAACTGTTTTTT. Its protein product is CASSLRDGGAEKLFF. The chain couples TRBV5-4 to TRBJ1-4; a possible D gene is TRBD1 (5 bases). From germline, CDR1 is SGHNT and CDR2 YYREEE (reference sequence). The CDR3 is made up of 15 amino acids. Trimming stripped 1 base from V and 7 bases from J, with 14 bases between.

Here the CDR3 reads CASKGARSYNEQFF. CDR3 in DNA: TGTGCCAGCAAGGGAGCCCGCTCCTACAATGAGCAGTTCTTC. The J gene is TRBJ2-1, the V gene TRBV27; possibly TRBD2 for D (5 bases). Trimming removed 7 bases at V and 0 bases at J, with 10 bases between. Looked up from germline, CDR1 is MNHEY and CDR2 is SMNVEV (reference sequence). CDR3 size: 14 residues.

The chain combines TRBV19 with TRBJ1-5; 7 bases agree with TRBD1. The CDR3 runs to 14 residues. V shed 7 bases, J shed 8 bases, and the junction held 11 bases outside the gene matches. Germline CDR1 is LNHDA and CDR2 is SQIVND (reference sequence). CDR3 coding DNA: TGTGCCAGTAAGGGACCAATAGGGGGCGAGCCCCAGCATTTT. The encoded protein is CASKGPIGGEPQHF.

This clone was seen a single time. This chain connects TRBV3-1 (or the pseudogene TRBV3-2) to TRBJ2-5; 7 bases fit TRBD1. This CDR3 has 14 residues. CDR1 and CDR2 from the germline V gene are LGHDT and YNNKEL (reference sequence). With 3 bases clipped from V and 5 bases from J, the junction kept 6 bases outside the gene matches. The CDR3 nucleotides read TGTGCCAGCAGCCAGATGACAGGGCGGGAGACCCAGTACTTC. It encodes CASSQMTGRETQYF.

CDR3 sequence reads: CASSLARGTQYF. Here the CDR3 DNA reads TGTGCCAGCAGCTTAGCGCGGGGTACGCAGTATTTT. V and J are TRBV7-3 and TRBJ2-3, with D tentatively TRBD2 (6 bases). Germline CDR1 and CDR2: SGHTA and FQGTGA. The ends were cut back, 2 bases at V and 8 bases at J, with 8 bases in the middle. This CDR3 is built from 12 residues.

The chain carries TRBV5-1 and TRBJ1-1, with TRBD1 matching over 7 bases. The CDR3 loop spans 14 amino acids. CDR1 and CDR2 from the germline V gene are SGHRS and YFSETQ. Trimming removed 4 bases from V and 0 bases from J; junction bases left unmatched: 3. The chain's CDR3 is CASSDRVMNTEAFF. The DNA for the CDR3 is TGCGCCAGCAGCGACAGGGTTATGAACACTGAAGCTTTCTTT.

The rearrangement uses TRBV5-4 and TRBJ2-5; 7 bases line up with TRBD2. CDR1 and CDR2 (germline): SGHNT, YYREEE (reference sequence). After removal of 1 base from V and 5 bases from J, the junction contained 5 bases not matched to a gene. This CDR3 comprises 14 residues. CDR3 nucleotides: TGTGCCAGCAGCTTGCGGCCCGGGAGGGAGACCCAGTACTTC. This encodes CASSLRPGRETQYF. The full variable domain, with the rest looked up from reference TRBV5-4 and TRBJ2-5, is ETGVTQSPTHLIKTRGQQVTLRCSSQSGHNTVSWYQQALGQGPQFIFQYYREEENGRGNFPPRFSGLQFPNYSSELNVNALELDDSALYLCASSLRPGRETQYFGPGTRLLVL.

The V and J genes are TRBV7-9 and TRBJ1-1; D is uncertain. V dropped 5 bases and J dropped 1 base, with 8 bases sitting between them. The CDR3 totals 13 residues. Germline V gene lookup returns CDR1 SEHNR and CDR2 FQNEAQ (reference sequence). This CDR3 reads CASSPDTNTEAFF. In DNA form, the CDR3 reads TGTGCCAGCAGCCCCGACACGAACACTGAAGCTTTCTTT.

This rearrangement joins TRBV7-9 to TRBJ1-1; 8 bases are shared with TRBD1. From germline, CDR1 is SEHNR and CDR2 FQNEAQ (reference sequence). There are 14 residues in the CDR3. The ends lost 2 bases at V and 5 bases at J; junction bases unmatched: 4. The CDR3 is CASSLLRGHTEAFF. CDR3 bases: TGTGCCAGCAGCTTACTCAGGGGGCATACTGAAGCTTTCTTT. The complete variable domain, with remaining parts taken from reference TRBV7-9 and TRBJ1-1, reads DTGVSQNPRHKITKRGQNVTFRCDPISEHNRLYWYRQTLGQGPEFLTYFQNEAQLEKSRLLSDRFSAERPKGSFSTLEIQRTEQGDSAMYLCASSLLRGHTEAFFGQGTRLTVV.

The chain joins TRBV11-3 to TRBJ1-1; tentatively, D is TRBD1 (5 bases). V was trimmed by 0 bases and J by 7 bases, leaving 15 bases between them. The CDR3 consists of 15 residues. Germline V gene lookup returns CDR1 SGHNT and CDR2 YENEEA. The CDR3 here is CASSLEGGASSEAFF. For the CDR3, the DNA is TGTGCCAGCAGCTTAGAAGGAGGGGCGTCCAGTGAAGCTTTCTTT.

The chain joins TRBV6-4 to TRBJ1-2; 7 positions agree with TRBD1. J was trimmed by 0 bases and V by 5 bases; bases with no gene match: 3. The CDR3 sequence is 14 residues long. Germline CDR1 is MRHNA and CDR2 is SNTAGT. As DNA, the CDR3 is TGTGCCAGCAGTACCGGGACAGCTAACTATGGCTACACCTTC. It is translated as CASSTGTANYGYTF.

As to this clone: The identical CDR3 is also encoded by other nucleotide sequences in the sample. The J gene is TRBJ1-3, the V gene TRBV7-9; the D is unclear. CDR1 and CDR2 (germline): SEHNR, FQNEAQ (reference sequence). The length of the CDR3 is 13 residues. V lost 5 bases and J 1 base, leaving 6 bases between the germline ends. CDR3 residues: CASSSSSGNTIYF. The DNA of the CDR3 is TGTGCCAGCAGCAGTAGTTCTGGAAACACCATATATTTT.

This rearrangement joins TRBV2 to TRBJ1-5; 7 bases fit TRBD1. CDR3 length equals 15 residues. Per the germline V gene, CDR1 is SNHLY and CDR2 is FYNNEI. Trimming took 4 bases from V and 5 from J; bases not matched to a gene: 8. The CDR3 loop reads CASSAGQKRDQPQHF. In nucleotides, the CDR3 is TGTGCCAGCAGTGCGGGACAGAAGCGGGATCAGCCCCAGCATTTT.

V gene TRBV6-2 or TRBV6-3 combines with J gene TRBJ1-4, with 7 bases identical to TRBD1. This CDR3 has 14 amino acids. V lost 0 bases and J lost 10; bases outside the gene matches: 5. Germline CDR1 MNHEY, CDR2 SVGEGT. The CDR3 DNA reads as TGTGCCAGCAGTTACTCCCCGGGACAGTCAAAACTGTTTTTT. Translating it yields CASSYSPGQSKLFF.

This chain links TRBV11-1 with TRBJ2-5, with TRBD1 matching over 10 bases. CDR1 and CDR2 from the germline V gene are SGHAT and FQDESV (reference sequence). The CDR3 totals 13 residues. The ends lost 9 bases at V and 6 bases at J; junction bases unmatched: 7. As DNA, the CDR3 is TGTGCCAGTACACGGGACAGGGGTCAGACCCAGTACTTC. It yields the protein CASTRDRGQTQYF. The full variable domain, with the rest looked up from reference TRBV11-1 and TRBJ2-5, is EAEVAQSPRYKITEKSQAVAFWCDPISGHATLYWYRQILGQGPELLVQFQDESVVDDSQLPKDRFSAERLKGVDSTLKIQPAELGDSAMYLCASTRDRGQTQYFGPGTRLLVL.

The chain joins TRBV4-1 to TRBJ1-2, with 7 bases that match TRBD1. In germline, CDR1 is MGHRA, CDR2 YSYEKL. The CDR3 runs to 15 residues. Germline trimming cut 2 bases from V and 3 bases from J; bases unmatched to any gene: 6. The CDR3 DNA follows: TGCGCCAGCAGCCAACGGGGCAGGGGGGACTATGGCTACACCTTC. It encodes CASSQRGRGDYGYTF.

In its sample, this clone was seen a few times. The V gene is TRBV2, the J gene TRBJ2-1; 7 bases match TRBD1. Losses at the gene ends were 8 bases for V and 6 bases for J; bases not matched to a gene: 10. Looked up from germline, CDR1 is SNHLY and CDR2 is FYNNEI. The CDR3 runs to 14 residues. The CDR3, as DNA: TGTGCCAGCTTCTCTAGTACAGGGGTCAATGAGCAGTTCTTC. It is translated as CASFSSTGVNEQFF.

The V call is TRBV6-5, the J call TRBJ1-1; 7 positions match TRBD1. This CDR3 has 14 residues. The V and J ends lost 9 bases and 0 bases, in that order; junction bases with no gene match: 7. Germline CDR1 is MNHEY and CDR2 is SVGAGI. The CDR3 nucleotides read TGTGCCAGTGGGACAGACACAATGAACACTGAAGCTTTCTTT. Translating it yields CASGTDTMNTEAFF.

The chain carries TRBV5-1 and TRBJ2-1; TRBD2 might be the D (5 bases). Germline values: CDR1 SGHRS, CDR2 YFSETQ. The V and J ends lost 1 base and 0 bases respectively, with 17 bases between them. The CDR3 consists of 18 residues. The CDR3 loop reads CASSLPGSSAGSYNEQFF. CDR3 nucleotide sequence: TGCGCCAGCAGCTTGCCGGGGAGTTCGGCGGGCTCCTACAATGAGCAGTTCTTC.

This rearrangement joins TRBV4-2 to TRBJ1-3; 7 positions match TRBD1. The CDR3 runs to 14 residues. J was trimmed by 2 bases and V by 4 bases; bases with no gene match: 2. In germline, CDR1 is LGHNA, CDR2 YNFKEQ. This chain's CDR3 is CASSLQGAGNTIYF. The CDR3 region has the DNA TGTGCCAGCAGCCTTCAGGGGGCTGGAAACACCATATATTTT.

The chain is built from TRBV7-8 and TRBJ1-1; D gene unclear. Germline V gene lookup returns CDR1 SGHVS and CDR2 FQNEAQ. The V gene lost 3 bases and the J gene lost 0 bases, with 5 bases spanning the gap. The CDR3 runs to 13 residues. DNA for the CDR3: TGTGCCAGCAGCTTTTCCTTGAACACTGAAGCTTTCTTT. Amino acids: CASSFSLNTEAFF.

This chain links TRBV9 with TRBJ2-1; the match to TRBD1 covers 9 bases. Per germline, CDR1 SGDLS and CDR2 YYNGEE. This CDR3 has 16 amino acids. Germline trimming cut 2 bases from V and 9 bases from J; bases unmatched to any gene: 12. The CDR3 sequence: CASSVTLGTGITEQFF. The CDR3 nucleotides read TGTGCCAGCAGCGTCACCCTTGGGACAGGGATCACTGAGCAGTTCTTC. The whole variable domain, remainder taken from reference TRBV9 and TRBJ2-1, is DSGVTQTPKHLITATGQRVTLRCSPRSGDLSVYWYQQSLDQGLQFLIQYYNGEERAKGNILERFSAQQFPDLHSELNLSSLELGDSALYFCASSVTLGTGITEQFFGPGTRLTVL.

The rearrangement links TRBV6-6 to TRBJ1-2; no firm D call. V lost 8 bases and J lost 6, with 10 bases in between. CDR1 is MNHNY and CDR2 is SVGAGI in the germline V gene (reference sequence). CDR3 size: 11 residues. The CDR3 DNA sequence: TGTGCCAGCTCTACCTTGAATGGCTACACCTTC. Amino acids: CASSTLNGYTF.

The chain uses TRBV2 and TRBJ1-2; 9 positions agree with TRBD1. Germline V CDR1 and CDR2: SNHLY, FYNNEI. J gave up 8 bases and V 6 bases, and 4 bases lay outside the gene matches. This CDR3 is 12 amino acids long. CDR3 in DNA: TGTGCCAGCAGCCGAACAGGGGGCGGCTACACCTTC. Translated: CASSRTGGGYTF.

V is TRBV5-1 and J is TRBJ2-2; 9 bases are shared with TRBD1. CDR1 is SGHRS and CDR2 is YFSETQ in the germline V gene. J was trimmed by 1 base and V by 3 bases; bases with no gene match: 1. This CDR3 has 15 amino acids. For the CDR3, the DNA is TGCGCCAGCAGCTGGGGACAGGGGAACACCGGGGAGCTGTTTTTT. The encoded protein is CASSWGQGNTGELFF.

This chain links TRBV5-4 with TRBJ2-5; TRBD2 aligns across 7 bases. The CDR3 is 17 residues long. V lost 1 base and J lost 3; bases outside the gene matches: 12. Germline CDR1 and CDR2: SGHNT and YYREEE (reference sequence). CDR3 sequence: CASSLQRGSPSKETQYF. DNA for the CDR3: TGTGCCAGCAGCTTGCAGCGGGGCTCCCCGTCAAAAGAGACCCAGTACTTC.